These T cell receptor beta chains were read from a single sample in a study of regulatory T cells in long-lasting Graves disease. TCRdb re-called the multiplex PCR reads with MiXCR, one entry per CDR3 protein. Among 300,000 to 350,000 distinct CDR3 sequences listed, about 18% were seen once. The sequenced sample was peripheral blood mononuclear cells (PBMCs), obtained when the disease was refractory, from a patient treated with antithyroid drugs. Every receptor here comes from a female donor with Graves disease. CDR3s include the opening cysteine and the closing phenylalanine or tryptophan. Each record gives: clone size, D gene, CDR3 length, J gene, V gene, CDR3 DNA, CDR3 protein. The D gene is left open where the match is weak. For some rows the clone size is stated as once, few or many, or as a class when expanded; others skip it.

abundance: -
d_gene: TRBD2
len: 17
j_gene: TRBJ2-3
v_gene: TRBV29-1
CDR3nt: TGCAGCGCCGAGGGCTTAGAGCGGGGGGGCTTCACAGATACGCAGTATTTT
CDR3aa: CSAEGLERGGFTDTQYF

abundance: -
d_gene: TRBD2
len: 15
j_gene: TRBJ2-3
v_gene: TRBV5-1
CDR3nt: TGCGCCAGCAGCCCCCTCCTAAGCGGGACCGATACGCAGTATTTT
CDR3aa: CASSPLLSGTDTQYF

abundance: -
d_gene: -
len: 14
j_gene: TRBJ2-7
v_gene: TRBV10-3
CDR3nt: TGTGCCATCAGTGTTTATAGGGATAGCTACGAGCAGTACTTC
CDR3aa: CAISVYRDSYEQYF

abundance: few
d_gene: -
len: 12
j_gene: TRBJ2-5
v_gene: TRBV24-1
CDR3nt: TGTGCCACCAGTGGACCCCCGGAGACCCAGTACTTC
CDR3aa: CATSGPPETQYF

abundance: -
d_gene: TRBD2
len: 13
j_gene: TRBJ2-7
v_gene: TRBV6-1
CDR3nt: TGTGCCAGCAAGACGGGAGGCCCCTACGAGCAGTACTTC
CDR3aa: CASKTGGPYEQYF

abundance: few
d_gene: -
len: 14
j_gene: TRBJ2-4
v_gene: TRBV10-2
CDR3nt: TGCGCCAGCAGTGACACCATAGCCAAAAACATTCAGTACTTC
CDR3aa: CASSDTIAKNIQYF

abundance: -
d_gene: -
len: 14
j_gene: TRBJ2-1
v_gene: TRBV7-9
CDR3nt: TGTGCCAGCAGCTTAGCGGGAGTCGGGCGTGAGCAGTTCTTC
CDR3aa: CASSLAGVGREQFF

abundance: many
d_gene: -
len: 12
j_gene: TRBJ1-6
v_gene: TRBV6-1
CDR3nt: TGTGCCAGCAGTGAAGGGATTTCACCCCTCCACTTT
CDR3aa: CASSEGISPLHF

abundance: few
d_gene: TRBD1
len: 16
j_gene: TRBJ2-1
v_gene: TRBV15
CDR3nt: TGTGCCACCAGCAGAGGAAAGGGACAGGGGTTCGATGAGCAGTTCTTC
CDR3aa: CATSRGKGQGFDEQFF

abundance: -
d_gene: TRBD1
len: 14
j_gene: TRBJ2-7
v_gene: TRBV7-9
CDR3nt: TGTGCCAGCAGCTTACCGGGACAGAACTACGAGCAGTACTTC
CDR3aa: CASSLPGQNYEQYF

abundance: many
d_gene: -
len: 15
j_gene: TRBJ1-1
v_gene: TRBV3-1
CDR3nt: TGTGCCAGCAGCCATAACAGGGCTGGGAACACTGAAGCTTTCTTT
CDR3aa: CASSHNRAGNTEAFF

abundance: few
d_gene: TRBD2
len: 17
j_gene: TRBJ2-2
v_gene: TRBV5-1
CDR3nt: TGCGCCAGCAGACGGACTAGCGGGAGCGCGAACACCGGGGAGCTGTTTTTT
CDR3aa: CASRRTSGSANTGELFF

abundance: -
d_gene: TRBD2
len: 17
j_gene: TRBJ2-2
v_gene: TRBV3-1
CDR3nt: TGTGCCAGCAGCCACGGACTAGCGGGGGGCCGGGCCGAGGAGCTGTTTTTT
CDR3aa: CASSHGLAGGRAEELFF

abundance: -
d_gene: -
len: 17
j_gene: TRBJ2-6
v_gene: TRBV6-1
CDR3nt: TGTGCCAGCTGGGCGTGGCTCCTCCGCTCTGGGGCCAACGTCCTGACTTTC
CDR3aa: CASWAWLLRSGANVLTF

abundance: -
d_gene: -
len: 15
j_gene: TRBJ2-7
v_gene: TRBV28
CDR3nt: TGTGCCAGCAGTCCCTCTGGGGGTCTGTTCTACGAGCAGTACTTC
CDR3aa: CASSPSGGLFYEQYF

abundance: many
d_gene: TRBD1
len: 14
j_gene: TRBJ1-2
v_gene: TRBV29-1
CDR3nt: TGCAGCGCCCCCGGGACAGGCGACAACTATGGCTACACCTTC
CDR3aa: CSAPGTGDNYGYTF

abundance: many
d_gene: -
len: 14
j_gene: TRBJ1-5
v_gene: TRBV7-8
CDR3nt: TGTGCCAGCAGCCCAGAACTTAGCAATCAGCCCCAGCATTTT
CDR3aa: CASSPELSNQPQHF

abundance: many
d_gene: -
len: 14
j_gene: TRBJ1-1
v_gene: TRBV27
CDR3nt: TGTGCCAGCAGTTTAGTAGGGTCGAACACTGAAGCTTTCTTT
CDR3aa: CASSLVGSNTEAFF

abundance: -
d_gene: -
len: 15
j_gene: TRBJ1-5
v_gene: TRBV27
CDR3nt: TGTGCCAGCAGTTTACGCAGGGATAGCAATCAGCCCCAGCATTTT
CDR3aa: CASSLRRDSNQPQHF

abundance: many
d_gene: TRBD1
len: 15
j_gene: TRBJ1-1
v_gene: TRBV12-3/TRBV12-4
CDR3nt: TGTGCCAGCAGTTTAGCGGGCAGGGGGCGAACTGAAGCTTTCTTT
CDR3aa: CASSLAGRGRTEAFF

abundance: -
d_gene: TRBD2
len: 16
j_gene: TRBJ2-5
v_gene: TRBV2
CDR3nt: TGTGCCAGCAGTGACCTCTCCGGACTAGCGGGAGAGACCCAGTACTTC
CDR3aa: CASSDLSGLAGETQYF

abundance: many
d_gene: -
len: 12
j_gene: TRBJ2-7
v_gene: TRBV2
CDR3nt: TGTGCCAGCAGTGAAAAGGGTTTCGAGCAGTACTTC
CDR3aa: CASSEKGFEQYF

abundance: few
d_gene: -
len: 13
j_gene: TRBJ1-2
v_gene: TRBV5-1
CDR3nt: TGCGCCAGCAGCCTTTCCGCTAACTATGGCTACACCTTC
CDR3aa: CASSLSANYGYTF

abundance: many
d_gene: -
len: 15
j_gene: TRBJ2-5
v_gene: TRBV12-3/TRBV12-4
CDR3nt: TGTGCCAGCAGTGACCGGGGCTCGAGTCAAGAGACCCAGTACTTC
CDR3aa: CASSDRGSSQETQYF

abundance: few
d_gene: TRBD1
len: 12
j_gene: TRBJ2-7
v_gene: TRBV30
CDR3nt: TGTGCCTGGAGCCGACAGGGCGACGAGCAGTACTTC
CDR3aa: CAWSRQGDEQYF

abundance: -
d_gene: -
len: 16
j_gene: TRBJ2-2
v_gene: TRBV20-1
CDR3nt: TGCAGTGCTAGAGCGTCGGGCAGGCCTTTCACCGGGGAGCTGTTTTTT
CDR3aa: CSARASGRPFTGELFF

abundance: -
d_gene: TRBD2
len: 16
j_gene: TRBJ2-7
v_gene: TRBV6-1
CDR3nt: TGTGCCAGCGAATCCGGGACTAGCGGGAAAAAGGGCGAGCAGTACTTC
CDR3aa: CASESGTSGKKGEQYF

abundance: many
d_gene: -
len: 15
j_gene: TRBJ1-1
v_gene: TRBV6-5
CDR3nt: TGTGCCAGCAGTTCTCTAGACAGACTGAACACTGAAGCTTTCTTT
CDR3aa: CASSSLDRLNTEAFF

abundance: few
d_gene: -
len: 13
j_gene: TRBJ1-6
v_gene: TRBV18
CDR3nt: TGTGCCAGCTCATCCAACAGGGATTCACCCCTCCACTTT
CDR3aa: CASSSNRDSPLHF

abundance: -
d_gene: -
len: 14
j_gene: TRBJ1-5
v_gene: TRBV20-1
CDR3nt: TGCAGTGCTAGAGTAGACGCTAGCAATCAGCCCCAGCATTTT
CDR3aa: CSARVDASNQPQHF

abundance: -
d_gene: -
len: 15
j_gene: TRBJ2-5
v_gene: TRBV5-1
CDR3nt: TGCGCCAGCAGCCCTGCTGTGAGAGTACAAGAGACCCAGTACTTC
CDR3aa: CASSPAVRVQETQYF

abundance: -
d_gene: -
len: 15
j_gene: TRBJ1-5
v_gene: TRBV5-6
CDR3nt: TGTGCCAGCAGCTACACACGTGATAGCAATCAGCCCCGGCATTTT
CDR3aa: CASSYTRDSNQPRHF

abundance: -
d_gene: -
len: 14
j_gene: TRBJ1-1
v_gene: TRBV5-5
CDR3nt: TGTGCCAGCAGCTCGTTGGAGGGGGACACTGAAGCTTTCTTT
CDR3aa: CASSSLEGDTEAFF

abundance: -
d_gene: -
len: 13
j_gene: TRBJ1-5
v_gene: TRBV30
CDR3nt: TGTGCCTGGACAGGGAGTAGCAATCAGCCCCAGCATTTT
CDR3aa: CAWTGSSNQPQHF

abundance: once
d_gene: -
len: 16
j_gene: TRBJ2-5
v_gene: TRBV7-2
CDR3nt: TGTGCCAGCAGCTTAGCAATCACGGGCCCACAAGAGACCCAGTACTTC
CDR3aa: CASSLAITGPQETQYF

abundance: -
d_gene: TRBD2
len: 18
j_gene: TRBJ2-7
v_gene: TRBV18
CDR3nt: TGTGCCAGCTCACCACTTCCTCTTACTAGCGGGGGAAACTACGAGCAGTACTTC
CDR3aa: CASSPLPLTSGGNYEQYF

abundance: -
d_gene: TRBD2
len: 14
j_gene: TRBJ2-5
v_gene: TRBV5-6
CDR3nt: TGTGCCAGCAGCTGGGGACTAAGGGAAGAGACCCAGTACTTC
CDR3aa: CASSWGLREETQYF

abundance: -
d_gene: -
len: 14
j_gene: TRBJ2-2
v_gene: TRBV18
CDR3nt: TGTGCCAGCTCACCACCTTTGAAGCCCGGGGAGCTGTTTTTT
CDR3aa: CASSPPLKPGELFF

abundance: many
d_gene: TRBD2
len: 14
j_gene: TRBJ2-4
v_gene: TRBV12-3/TRBV12-4
CDR3nt: TGTGCCAGCAGTTTGGGGCTAGCGGGAAACATTCAGTACTTC
CDR3aa: CASSLGLAGNIQYF

abundance: many
d_gene: TRBD1
len: 14
j_gene: TRBJ1-1
v_gene: TRBV6-1
CDR3nt: TGTGCCAGCATCAAATCCGCAGGGGGAACTGAAGCTTTCTTT
CDR3aa: CASIKSAGGTEAFF

abundance: few
d_gene: -
len: 11
j_gene: TRBJ2-7
v_gene: TRBV29-1
CDR3nt: TGCAGCGTTTGGTCAGGCTACGAGCAGTACTTC
CDR3aa: CSVWSGYEQYF

abundance: many
d_gene: -
len: 14
j_gene: TRBJ2-5
v_gene: TRBV6-1
CDR3nt: TGTGCCAGCAGTGAAGCGCCAATGGGAGAGACCCAGTACTTC
CDR3aa: CASSEAPMGETQYF